The present T cell receptor beta chain was sequenced within a study of blood T cells in healthy people across ages. At the level of the study: Using template switching, researchers captured about one barcoded beta molecule for each two T cells.

Concerning this clonotype itself: Its antigen is undetermined.

Primed by a sample-barcoded 5' primer and a J-beta primer mix, a second PCR proceeded for 7 to 11 cycles. Each cDNA molecule was tagged by a template-switch adaptor that had 12 random nucleotides. TCRdb reprocessed the 5' RACE reads via MiXCR and lists one record per CDR3 protein. This sample has 1,800,000 or so distinct CDR3 sequences; 35% to 50% occur once, and the top ten carry around 23%. Trimming cost V 2 bases and J 7 bases, with 14 bases left between them. Germline V gene sequence: CDR1 DFQATT, CDR2 SNEGSKA (reference sequence). This CDR3 is 13 amino acids long. Regarding the study as a whole: Since the PBMCs were unsorted, naive and antigen-experienced cells could not be conclusively compared. Higher diversity and more naive CD4+ cells were features of long-lived donors, compared to aged donors.

The V and J genes are TRBV20-1 and TRBJ2-5, with no clear D. The sequenced material came from blood. The clonotype was recovered from a human donor in good health. The CDR3 here is CSARTVGEVTQYF. For the CDR3, the DNA is TGCAGTGCTAGAACGGTTGGCGAGGTGACCCAGTACTTC.